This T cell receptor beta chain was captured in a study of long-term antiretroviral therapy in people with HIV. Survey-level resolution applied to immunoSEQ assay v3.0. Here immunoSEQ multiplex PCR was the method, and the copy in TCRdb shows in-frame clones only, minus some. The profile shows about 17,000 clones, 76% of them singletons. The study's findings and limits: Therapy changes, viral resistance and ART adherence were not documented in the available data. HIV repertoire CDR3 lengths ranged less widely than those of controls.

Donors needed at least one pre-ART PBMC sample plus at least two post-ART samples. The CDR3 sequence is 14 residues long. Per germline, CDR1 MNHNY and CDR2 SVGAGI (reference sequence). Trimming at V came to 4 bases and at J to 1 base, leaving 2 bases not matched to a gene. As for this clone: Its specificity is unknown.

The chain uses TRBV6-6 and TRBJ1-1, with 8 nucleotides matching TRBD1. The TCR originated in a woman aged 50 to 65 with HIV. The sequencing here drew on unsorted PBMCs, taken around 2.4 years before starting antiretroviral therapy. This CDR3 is CASSSGTGNTEAFF. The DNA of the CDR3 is TGTGCCAGCAGTTCCGGGACAGGGAACACTGAAGCTTTCTTT.